What follows is one T cell receptor (beta chain) and its context. The data are from a study of technical replicates of blood from a few donors. V was cut by 1 base and J by 5 bases, with 12 bases left in between. Germline V lookup: CDR1 SGHVS, CDR2 FNYEAQ. This CDR3 contains 15 residues. Only in-frame clones appear in the TCRdb table, and some are missing; sequencing was by immunoSEQ multiplex PCR. The sample shows about 81,000 clones, around 96% of them seen only once. Material: T cells isolated from PBMCs. The TCR comes from a human donor in good health. The chain couples TRBV7-6 to TRBJ2-1, with D possibly TRBD2 on 6 matching bases. The CDR3 sequence is CASSLGGGMDNEQFF. In DNA form, the CDR3 reads TGTGCCAGCAGCTTAGGGGGAGGAATGGACAATGAGCAGTTCTTC.